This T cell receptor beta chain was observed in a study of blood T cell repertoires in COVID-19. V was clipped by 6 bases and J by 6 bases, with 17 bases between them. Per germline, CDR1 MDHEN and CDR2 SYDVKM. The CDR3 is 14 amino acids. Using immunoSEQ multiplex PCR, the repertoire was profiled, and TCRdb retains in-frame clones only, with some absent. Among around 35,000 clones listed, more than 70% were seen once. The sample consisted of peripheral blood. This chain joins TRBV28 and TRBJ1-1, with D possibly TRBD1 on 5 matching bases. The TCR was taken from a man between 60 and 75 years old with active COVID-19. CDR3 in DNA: TGTGCCAGCAGAGTCACGGGGGGTTGGGCTGAAGCTTTCTTT. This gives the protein CASRVTGGWAEAFF.